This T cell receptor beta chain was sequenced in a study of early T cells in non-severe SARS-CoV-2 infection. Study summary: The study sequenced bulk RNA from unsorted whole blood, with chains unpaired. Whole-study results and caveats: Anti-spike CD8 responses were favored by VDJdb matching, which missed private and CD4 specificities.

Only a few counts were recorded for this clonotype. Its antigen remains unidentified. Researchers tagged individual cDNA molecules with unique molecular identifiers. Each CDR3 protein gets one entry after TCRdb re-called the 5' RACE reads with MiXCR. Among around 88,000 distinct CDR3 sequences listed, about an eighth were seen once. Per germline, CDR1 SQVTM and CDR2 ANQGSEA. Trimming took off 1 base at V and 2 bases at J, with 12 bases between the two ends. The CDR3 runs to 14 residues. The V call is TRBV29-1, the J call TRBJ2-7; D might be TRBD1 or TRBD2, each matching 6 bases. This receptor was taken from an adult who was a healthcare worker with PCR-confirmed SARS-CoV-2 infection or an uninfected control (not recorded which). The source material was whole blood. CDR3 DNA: TGCAGCGTTGAAGCGGCGGGACAAACCTACGAGCAGTACTTC. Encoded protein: CSVEAAGQTYEQYF.